This T cell receptor beta chain is from a study of T cells after yellow fever vaccination. The study's findings and limits: The secondary T-cell response peaked on day 5, not day 15, but was weaker.

CDR1 MNHNY and CDR2 SVGAGI come from the germline V gene (reference sequence). This CDR3 spans 13 amino acids. After removal of 5 bases from V and 7 bases from J, the junction contained 8 bases not matched to a gene. There are many counts of this clonotype. TCRdb independently ran MiXCR on the 5' RACE reads; one entry per CDR3 protein. The repertoire has about 25,000 distinct CDR3 sequences, around 3.3% of them found once; the top ten carry 0.98%. This TCR was sampled from a young man who received the YFV17D yellow fever vaccine. The chain is built from TRBV6-6 and TRBJ2-7, with TRBD1 matching over 7 bases. This specimen was PBMCs, either bulk or a sorted T-cell subset (CD4+, CD8+, memory, or dextramer-sorted; not recorded which), taken roughly seven weeks after the first yellow fever vaccination. The CDR3 loop reads CASSHGTALEQYF. DNA for the CDR3: TGTGCCAGCAGTCACGGGACAGCCTTGGAGCAGTACTTC.